This TCR beta chain was sequenced during a study of T cell responses to AZD1222 COVID-19 vaccine. Only one count was recorded for this clone. Trimming pared 10 bases from V and 6 bases from J, leaving 16 bases between. The CDR3 is made up of 13 amino acids. Germline CDR1 WSHSY, CDR2 SAAADI. This table comes from immunoSEQ multiplex PCR, and its TCRdb copy is limited to in-frame clones, with some not included. The profile covers approximately 74,000 clones, with 70% to 90% appearing a single time and under 1.5% taken by the ten largest. Investigators merged groups given second doses at roughly 4 or roughly 12 weeks.

Sequenced here: peripheral blood, sampled 28 days after the second AZD1222 dose. The chain recombines TRBV10-2 with TRBJ1-5; maybe TRBD1 (6 bases). This sequence originates from an adult who received the AZD1222 COVID-19 vaccine. The CDR3 reads CATKQGTRQPQHF. CDR3 nucleotides: TGCGCCACCAAACAGGGAACCCGTCAGCCCCAGCATTTT.